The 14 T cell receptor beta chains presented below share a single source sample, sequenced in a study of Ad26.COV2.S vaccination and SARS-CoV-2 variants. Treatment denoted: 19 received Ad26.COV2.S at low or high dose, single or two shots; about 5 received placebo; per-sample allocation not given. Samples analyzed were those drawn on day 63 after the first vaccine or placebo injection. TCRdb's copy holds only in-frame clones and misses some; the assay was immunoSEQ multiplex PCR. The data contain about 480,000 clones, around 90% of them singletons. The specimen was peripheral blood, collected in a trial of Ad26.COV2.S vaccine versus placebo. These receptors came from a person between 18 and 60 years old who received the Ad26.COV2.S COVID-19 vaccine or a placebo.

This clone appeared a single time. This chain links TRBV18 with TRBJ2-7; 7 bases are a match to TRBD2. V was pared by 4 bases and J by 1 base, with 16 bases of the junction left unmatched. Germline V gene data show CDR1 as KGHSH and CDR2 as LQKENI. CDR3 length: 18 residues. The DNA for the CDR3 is TGTGCCAGCTCACGGGGAGGGTCGCGAGCGGGTGGGTCCTACGAGCAGTACTTC. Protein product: CASSRGGSRAGGSYEQYF.

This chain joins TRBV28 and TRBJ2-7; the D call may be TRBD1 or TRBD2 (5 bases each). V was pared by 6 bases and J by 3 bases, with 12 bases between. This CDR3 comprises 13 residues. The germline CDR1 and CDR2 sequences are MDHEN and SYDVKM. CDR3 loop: CASSPGRIYEQYF. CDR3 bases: TGTGCCAGCAGCCCGGGACGGATCTACGAGCAGTACTTC.

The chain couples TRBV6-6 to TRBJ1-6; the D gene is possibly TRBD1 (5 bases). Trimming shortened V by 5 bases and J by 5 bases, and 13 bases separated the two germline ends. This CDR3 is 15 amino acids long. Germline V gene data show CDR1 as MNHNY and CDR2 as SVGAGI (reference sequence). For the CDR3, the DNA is TGTGCCAGCAGTGAGGCCGGGACTCATAATTCACCCCTCCACTTT. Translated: CASSEAGTHNSPLHF.

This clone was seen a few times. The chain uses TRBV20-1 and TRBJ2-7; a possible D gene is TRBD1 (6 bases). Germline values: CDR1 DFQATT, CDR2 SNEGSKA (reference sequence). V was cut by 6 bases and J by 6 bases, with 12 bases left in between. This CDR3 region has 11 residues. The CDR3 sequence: CSAPRGGEQYF. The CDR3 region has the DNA TGCAGTGCCCCGAGAGGGGGCGAGCAGTACTTC.

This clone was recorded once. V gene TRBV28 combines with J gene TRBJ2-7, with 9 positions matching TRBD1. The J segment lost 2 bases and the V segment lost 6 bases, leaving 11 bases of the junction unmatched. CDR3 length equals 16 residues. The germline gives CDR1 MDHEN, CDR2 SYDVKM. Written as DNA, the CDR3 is TGTGCCAGCAGCCCCTTCGACAGGGGGGGGCCCTACGAGCAGTACTTC. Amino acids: CASSPFDRGGPYEQYF. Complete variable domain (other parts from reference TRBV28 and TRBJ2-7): DVKVTQSSRYLVKRTGEKVFLECVQDMDHENMFWYRQDPGLGLRLIYFSYDVKMKEKGDIPEGYSVSREKKERFSLILESASTNQTSMYLCASSPFDRGGPYEQYFGPGTRLTVT.

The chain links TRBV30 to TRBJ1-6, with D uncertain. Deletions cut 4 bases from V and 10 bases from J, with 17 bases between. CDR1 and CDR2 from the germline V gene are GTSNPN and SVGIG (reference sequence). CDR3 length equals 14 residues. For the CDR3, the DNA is TGTGCCTGGATGGTCCCCACACCCTCGTCACCCCTCCACTTT. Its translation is CAWMVPTPSSPLHF.

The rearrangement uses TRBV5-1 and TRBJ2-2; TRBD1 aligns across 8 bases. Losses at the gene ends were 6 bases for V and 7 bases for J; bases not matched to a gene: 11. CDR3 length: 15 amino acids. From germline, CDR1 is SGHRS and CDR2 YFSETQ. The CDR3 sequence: CASTTTAGGRGELFF. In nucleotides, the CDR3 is TGCGCCAGCACCACCACGGCAGGGGGCCGCGGGGAGCTGTTTTTT. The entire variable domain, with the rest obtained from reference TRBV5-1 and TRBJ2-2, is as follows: KAGVTQTPRYLIKTRGQQVTLSCSPISGHRSVSWYQQTPGQGLQFLFEYFSETQRNKGNFPGRFSGRQFSNSRSEMNVSTLELGDSALYLCASTTTAGGRGELFFGEGSRLTVL.

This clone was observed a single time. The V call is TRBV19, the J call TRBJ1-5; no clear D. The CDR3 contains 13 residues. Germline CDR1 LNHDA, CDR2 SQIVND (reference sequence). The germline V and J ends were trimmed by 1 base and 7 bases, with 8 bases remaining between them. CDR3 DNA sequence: TGTGCCAGTAGTATAGGGACCTTCCAGCCCCAGCATTTT. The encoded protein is CASSIGTFQPQHF.

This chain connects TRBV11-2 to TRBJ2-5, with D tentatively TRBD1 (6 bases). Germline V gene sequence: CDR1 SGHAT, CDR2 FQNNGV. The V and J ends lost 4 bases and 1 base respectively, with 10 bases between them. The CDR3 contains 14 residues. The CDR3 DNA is TGTGCCAGCAGCTCGGGACACGGCCAAGAGACCCAGTACTTC. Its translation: CASSSGHGQETQYF.

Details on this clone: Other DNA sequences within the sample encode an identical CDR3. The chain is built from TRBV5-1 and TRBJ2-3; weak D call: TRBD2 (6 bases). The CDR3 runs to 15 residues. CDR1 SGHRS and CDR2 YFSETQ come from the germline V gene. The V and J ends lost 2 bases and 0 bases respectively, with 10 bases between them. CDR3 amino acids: CASSLAGVSTDTQYF. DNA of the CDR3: TGCGCCAGCAGCTTAGCGGGCGTTAGCACAGATACGCAGTATTTT.

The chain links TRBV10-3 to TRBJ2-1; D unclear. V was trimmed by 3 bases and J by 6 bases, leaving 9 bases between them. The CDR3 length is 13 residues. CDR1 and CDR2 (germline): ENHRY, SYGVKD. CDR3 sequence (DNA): TGTGCCATCAGTGATGACCGTCCCAATGAGCAGTTCTTC. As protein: CAISDDRPNEQFF.

For the CDR3, the DNA is TGTGCCAGCAGTTACCGTGGGTTAGCCAAAAACATTCAGTACTTC. It specifies CASSYRGLAKNIQYF. The gene calls are TRBV6-2 or TRBV6-3 and TRBJ2-4, with D uncertain. Germline-derived CDR1 and CDR2 are MNHEY and SVGEGT. V was pared by 2 bases and J by 0 bases, with 8 bases between. The CDR3 loop spans 15 amino acids.

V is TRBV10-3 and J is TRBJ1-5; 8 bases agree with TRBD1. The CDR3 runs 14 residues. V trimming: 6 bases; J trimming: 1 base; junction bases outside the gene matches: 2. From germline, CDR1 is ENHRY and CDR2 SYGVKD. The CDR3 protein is CAISGQGSNQPQHF. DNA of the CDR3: TGTGCCATCAGCGGACAGGGAAGCAATCAGCCCCAGCATTTT.

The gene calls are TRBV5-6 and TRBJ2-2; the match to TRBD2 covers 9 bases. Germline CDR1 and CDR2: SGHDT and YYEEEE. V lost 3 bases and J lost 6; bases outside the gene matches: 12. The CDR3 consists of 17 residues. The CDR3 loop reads CASSYVATSGWPGELFF. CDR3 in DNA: TGTGCCAGCAGCTACGTTGCCACTAGCGGGTGGCCCGGGGAGCTGTTTTTT. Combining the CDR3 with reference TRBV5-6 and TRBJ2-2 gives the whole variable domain DAGVTQSPTHLIKTRGQQVTLRCSPKSGHDTVSWYQQALGQGPQFIFQYYEEEERQRGNFPDRFSGHQFPNYSSELNVNALLLGDSALYLCASSYVATSGWPGELFFGEGSRLTVL.